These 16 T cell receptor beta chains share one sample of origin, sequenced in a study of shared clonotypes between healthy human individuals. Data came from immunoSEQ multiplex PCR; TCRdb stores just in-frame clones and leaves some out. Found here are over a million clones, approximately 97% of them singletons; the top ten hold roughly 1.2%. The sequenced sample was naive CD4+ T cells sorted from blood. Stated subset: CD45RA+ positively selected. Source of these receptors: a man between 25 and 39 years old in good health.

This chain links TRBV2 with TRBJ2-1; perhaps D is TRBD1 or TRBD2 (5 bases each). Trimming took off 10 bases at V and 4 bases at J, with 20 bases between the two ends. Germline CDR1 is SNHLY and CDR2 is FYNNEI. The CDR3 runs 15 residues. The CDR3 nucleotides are TGTGCCACGTATTTGTCCCTCGAGGGGTACAATGAGCAGTTCTTC. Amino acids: CATYLSLEGYNEQFF.

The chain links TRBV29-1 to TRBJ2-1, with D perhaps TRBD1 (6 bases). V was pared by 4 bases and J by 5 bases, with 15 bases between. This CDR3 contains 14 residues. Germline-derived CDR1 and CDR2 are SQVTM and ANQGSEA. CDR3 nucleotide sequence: TGCAGCGTTGGGGCAGGGGAAAAAGACAATGAGCAGTTCTTC. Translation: CSVGAGEKDNEQFF.

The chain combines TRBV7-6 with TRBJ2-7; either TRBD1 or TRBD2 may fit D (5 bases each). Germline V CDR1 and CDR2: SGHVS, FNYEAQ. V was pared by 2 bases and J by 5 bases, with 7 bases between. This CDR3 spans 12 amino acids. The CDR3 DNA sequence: TGTGCCAGCAGCTTAACGGGACACGAGCAGTACTTC. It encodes CASSLTGHEQYF.

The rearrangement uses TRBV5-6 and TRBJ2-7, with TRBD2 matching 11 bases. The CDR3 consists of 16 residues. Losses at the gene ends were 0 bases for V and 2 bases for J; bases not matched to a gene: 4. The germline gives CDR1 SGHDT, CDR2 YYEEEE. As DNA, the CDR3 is TGTGCCAGCAGCTTGGGCCTAGCGGGAGGCCCCTACGAGCAGTACTTC. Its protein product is CASSLGLAGGPYEQYF.

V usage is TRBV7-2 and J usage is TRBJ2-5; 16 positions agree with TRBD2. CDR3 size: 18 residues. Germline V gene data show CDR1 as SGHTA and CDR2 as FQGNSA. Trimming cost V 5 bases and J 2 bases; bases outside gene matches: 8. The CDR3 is CASSPGTSGRARQETQYF. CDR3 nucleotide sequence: TGTGCCAGCAGCCCTGGGACTAGCGGGAGGGCCCGGCAAGAGACCCAGTACTTC. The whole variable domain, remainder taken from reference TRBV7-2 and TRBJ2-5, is GAGVSQSPSNKVTEKGKDVELRCDPISGHTALYWYRQSLGQGLEFLIYFQGNSAPDKSGLPSDRFSAERTGGSVSTLTIQRTQQEDSAVYLCASSPGTSGRARQETQYFGPGTRLLVL.

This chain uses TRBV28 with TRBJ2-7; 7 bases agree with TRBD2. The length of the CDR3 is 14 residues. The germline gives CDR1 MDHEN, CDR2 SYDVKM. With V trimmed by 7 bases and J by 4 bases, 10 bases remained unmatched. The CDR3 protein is CASMGLAEFYEQYF. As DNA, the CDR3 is TGTGCCAGCATGGGGCTAGCGGAATTTTACGAGCAGTACTTC.

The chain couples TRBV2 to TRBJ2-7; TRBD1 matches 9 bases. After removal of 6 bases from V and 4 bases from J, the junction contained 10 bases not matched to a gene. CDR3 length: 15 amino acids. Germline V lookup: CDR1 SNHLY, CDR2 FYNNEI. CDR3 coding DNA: TGTGCCAGCAGCGTCAACCGGGACAGGGCATACGAGCAGTACTTC. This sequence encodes CASSVNRDRAYEQYF.

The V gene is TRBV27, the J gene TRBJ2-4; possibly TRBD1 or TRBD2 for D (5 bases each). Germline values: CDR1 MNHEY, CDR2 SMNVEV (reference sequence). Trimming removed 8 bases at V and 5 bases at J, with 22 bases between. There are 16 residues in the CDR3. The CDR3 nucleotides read TGTGCCAGCTCCGGGTGGGGGTTCTCAACCCAAAACATTCAGTACTTC. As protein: CASSGWGFSTQNIQYF.

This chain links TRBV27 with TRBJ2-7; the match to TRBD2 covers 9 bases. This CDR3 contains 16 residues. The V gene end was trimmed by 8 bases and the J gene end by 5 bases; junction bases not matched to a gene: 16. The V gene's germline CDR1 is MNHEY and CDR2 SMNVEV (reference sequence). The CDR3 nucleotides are TGTGCCAGCTCCCCCCTGGTAGCGGGAGATAGTAACGAGCAGTACTTC. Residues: CASSPLVAGDSNEQYF.

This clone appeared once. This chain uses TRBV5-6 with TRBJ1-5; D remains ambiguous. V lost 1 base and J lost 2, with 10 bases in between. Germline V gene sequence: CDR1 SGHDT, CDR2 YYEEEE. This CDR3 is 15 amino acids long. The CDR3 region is CASSLSGWGNQPQHF. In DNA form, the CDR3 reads TGTGCCAGCAGCTTGAGTGGATGGGGCAATCAGCCCCAGCATTTT.

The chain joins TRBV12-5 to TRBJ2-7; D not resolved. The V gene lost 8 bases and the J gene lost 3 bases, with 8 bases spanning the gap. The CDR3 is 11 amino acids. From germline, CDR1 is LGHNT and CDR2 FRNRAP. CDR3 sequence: CASCPIYEQYF. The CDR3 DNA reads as TGTGCTAGTTGCCCGATCTACGAGCAGTACTTC.

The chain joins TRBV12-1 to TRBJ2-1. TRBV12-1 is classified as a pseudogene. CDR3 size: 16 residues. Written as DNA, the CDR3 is TGTGCCAGCGGTCACCCCCCGGGGGCCGGAAATTGTGAGCAGTTCTTC. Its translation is CASGHPPGAGNCEQFF.

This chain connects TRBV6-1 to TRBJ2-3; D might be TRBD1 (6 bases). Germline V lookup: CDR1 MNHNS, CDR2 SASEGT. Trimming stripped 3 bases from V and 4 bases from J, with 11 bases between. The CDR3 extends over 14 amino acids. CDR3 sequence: CASSDGGLADTQYF. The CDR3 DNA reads TGTGCCAGCAGTGATGGGGGCTTGGCAGATACGCAGTATTTT.

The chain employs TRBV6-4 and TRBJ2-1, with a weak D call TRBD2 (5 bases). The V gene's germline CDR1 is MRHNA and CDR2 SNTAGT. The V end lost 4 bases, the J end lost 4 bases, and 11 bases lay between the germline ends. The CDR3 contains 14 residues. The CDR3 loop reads CASSAQGGYNEQFF. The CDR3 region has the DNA TGTGCCAGCAGTGCCCAAGGCGGGTACAATGAGCAGTTCTTC.

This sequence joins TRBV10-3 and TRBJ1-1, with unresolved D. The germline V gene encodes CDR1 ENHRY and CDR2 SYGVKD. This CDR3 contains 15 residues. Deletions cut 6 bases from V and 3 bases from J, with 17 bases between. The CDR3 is CAISPRTAAYTEAFF. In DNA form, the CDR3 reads TGTGCCATCAGCCCCCGGACGGCGGCTTACACTGAAGCTTTCTTT.

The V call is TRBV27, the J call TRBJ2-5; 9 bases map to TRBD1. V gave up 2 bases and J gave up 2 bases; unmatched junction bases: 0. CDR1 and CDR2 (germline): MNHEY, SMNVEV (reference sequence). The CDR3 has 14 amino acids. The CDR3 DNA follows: TGTGCCAGCAGTTTAGGGACAGGGCAAGAGACCCAGTACTTC. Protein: CASSLGTGQETQYF.